The present T cell receptor beta chain was sequenced within a study of regulatory T cells in long-lasting Graves disease. Time point meaning: newly diagnosed GD, antithyroid drugs for less than 3 months. PBMC RNA served as the TCR library source. Germline-derived CDR1 and CDR2 are MGHRA and YSYEKL. This CDR3 is built from 15 residues. V gave up 4 bases and J gave up 3 bases, with 13 bases separating them. With iRepertoire HTBI primers and Arm-PCR of CDR3 regions, TCR beta libraries were built. TCRdb called the multiplex PCR reads again in MiXCR, with one record for every CDR3 protein. This table holds almost 450,000 distinct CDR3 sequences, about 17% found once. The sample was also linked to a second study, of T cells in Graves' hyperthyroidism and ophthalmopathy.

This specimen was peripheral blood mononuclear cells (PBMCs), taken at new diagnosis, from a patient treated with antithyroid drugs. The V call is TRBV4-1, the J call TRBJ1-3, with D perhaps matching TRBD1 (6 bases). The TCR comes from a woman in her 30s with Graves disease. Here the CDR3 reads CASSPLSRGGNTIYF. The CDR3 DNA reads as TGCGCCAGCAGCCCCCTGAGCAGGGGTGGAAACACCATATATTTT.